The clone carrying this TCR beta chain was recorded only once. What it binds is not known. Sequencing used immunoSEQ multiplex PCR; TCRdb keeps in-frame clones, though not all of them. The sample includes about 23,000 clones, 60% to 75% of them seen just once. The source of the sample is a study of radiotherapy plus CTLA-4 blockade in lung cancer. Study outcomes and limitations: Alongside interferon-beta, early blood T cell clone dynamics were reportedly the best predictor of response.

Sample: peripheral blood, taken from a patient treated with radiotherapy plus ipilimumab. This receptor was taken from a human donor with non-small cell lung cancer whose response to radiotherapy plus ipilimumab could not be evaluated.

CDR3: CASGPGTGSEKLFF. In nucleotides, the CDR3 is TGCGCCAGCGGTCCCGGGACAGGGTCTGAAAAACTGTTTTTT. The chain combines TRBV5-1 with TRBJ1-4; the match to TRBD1 covers 9 bases. The CDR3 runs 14 residues. V shed 7 bases and J 7 bases; nucleotides not matched to a gene: 8. Germline V CDR1 and CDR2: SGHRS, YFSETQ.